This TCR beta chain was identified in a study of cytomegalovirus exposure and HLA in healthy donors. 13 Jbeta primers and 60 Vbeta primers were used for the PCR. Study processing details: A later analysis counted approximately 88 million unique TCR beta chains, around 10 million shared. The method was immunoSEQ multiplex PCR; TCRdb's version includes in-frame clones alone and lacks a portion of them. V and J calls and clone size are as listed in that table; D and trimming were resolved from the DNA. The sample lists about 160,000 clones, approximately 80% seen once, with 9% to 10% in the top ten. This clone showed up just a few times. What it binds is unknown. Germline V gene sequence: CDR1 SQVTM, CDR2 ANQGSEA. Trimming took off 3 bases at V and 7 bases at J, with 13 bases between the two ends. The CDR3 is 13 residues long. Findings and limits, study-wide: Fewer N-insertions (relative to the roughly 720-donor mean) were reportedly seen in an Asian-associated ancestry cluster in a later analysis. A further, later analysis showed that HLA-associated TCR beta chains (compared with equally common others) were more clonally expanded. V- and J-gene trimming of TCR beta was linked (in a later analysis) to a missense DCLRE1C variant.

The receptor was derived from a man between 18 and 29 years old in good health and CMV-seropositive. This chain links TRBV29-1 with TRBJ2-1; D perhaps matches TRBD2 (5 bases). The sample taken for sequencing was PBMCs. CDR3 sequence: CSVEHSGKNEQFF. The DNA for the CDR3 is TGCAGCGTTGAGCACAGCGGTAAAAATGAGCAGTTCTTC.